These 3 T cell receptor beta chains came from one sample sequenced in a study of CD8 T cells in Susac syndrome. Reverse transcription used 0.5 to 1 ug RNA and random hexamers. TCRdb processed the immunoSEQ multiplex PCR reads anew with MiXCR; each CDR3 protein has one entry. The data hold approximately 100,000 distinct CDR3 sequences, with about 95% observed a single time. Sample: CD4+ T cells from PBMCs. These receptors all stem from a human donor in good health.

In this sample, this clonotype turned up once. The rearrangement uses TRBV7-9 and TRBJ2-7, with 8 bases identical to TRBD1. CDR1 is SEHNR and CDR2 is FQNEAQ in the germline V gene (reference sequence). The ends lost 9 bases at V and 1 base at J; junction bases unmatched: 8. The CDR3 spans 14 residues. CDR3 DNA sequence: TGTGCCAGGAAGACAGGGGCGCCGTCCTACGAGCAGTACTTC. It yields the protein CARKTGAPSYEQYF.

The chain joins TRBV5-1 to TRBJ2-7; D possibly corresponds to TRBD1 (5 bases). This CDR3 contains 16 residues. V lost 4 bases to trimming and J lost 3 bases, with 20 bases between them. Germline V gives CDR1 SGHRS, CDR2 YFSETQ. Written as DNA, the CDR3 is TGCGCCAGCAGCCCAGGGATCGGAGACAGATACTACGAGCAGTACTTC. This sequence encodes CASSPGIGDRYYEQYF.

This clonotype was picked up one time. The genes are TRBV3-1 and TRBJ2-7, with D perhaps given as TRBD1 or TRBD2 (6 bases each). Trimming left V 5 bases short and J 3 bases short, with 8 bases between. This CDR3 contains 12 residues. Germline CDR1 is LGHDT and CDR2 is YNNKEL (reference sequence). In DNA form, the CDR3 reads TGTGCCAGCAGCGGGGGGCTCTACGAGCAGTACTTC. Its protein product is CASSGGLYEQYF.